The entry that follows covers one T cell receptor (beta chain) sequence. Its antigen is still unknown. Base qualities are not recorded, but no much larger clone differs from it by a single base. Participants in the prospective study were enrolled through a virtual design, were aged about 18 to 100 years, and lived in about two dozen United States geographic areas. To assign participants to cohorts, the prospective study relied on clinical history that participants themselves reported in a screening survey and a study questionnaire. In the prospective study, mobile phlebotomists collected whole blood, serum and a nasopharyngeal or oropharyngeal swab from each participant. Over a roughly two-month period, participants in the prospective study had the option of providing additional blood draws and questionnaires. Prospective study blood samples were shipped either frozen or at room temperature before DNA extraction.

There are 19 amino acids in the CDR3, from cysteine to phenylalanine inclusive. Here the CDR3 DNA is all that survives: 57 bases in frame from base 1. The germline V gene encodes CDR1 SGHRS and CDR2 YFSETQ. The junction shows trimming of 0 bases on V and 2 bases on J, plus 20 bases between the germline ends. This sample is part of a study of blood T cell repertoires in COVID-19 (dated by TCRdb to about 2020). Regarding the study in general: Samples from collaborators originated in the United States, Italy and Spain and spanned both the acute and convalescent phases of COVID-19. Where HLA class I and class II types were available, the types were taken from metadata supplied by the sample provider, not from assay-based typing. The repertoires were released in a freely available public database intended as a resource for research on the immune response to SARS-CoV-2. The dataset comprised deeply sampled blood TCRbeta repertoires from subjects exposed to, actively infected with, or recovered from COVID-19. The samples were drawn from the first 160 participants of the ongoing ImmuneRACE study and from more than 1,000 subjects provided by 6 global collaborators. The material from the prospective study consisted of cDNA or gDNA derived from T cells, B-cell-depleted T cells, or PBMCs. Sample metadata almost always included a de-identified subject ID, COVID-19 status, age in years and sex. On the study overall, not on this receptor specifically: Clinical and demographic metadata were provided uncurated, with the amount varying by source and participant.

TCRbeta CDR3 regions were amplified from genomic DNA by means of the immunoSEQ Assay, a bias-controlled multiplex PCR. The authors' pipeline ran thus. Nucleated cell counts per sample were estimated from amplification of reference gene primers within the assay. Sequence reads were collapsed and filtered to measure the absolute abundance of every unique TCRbeta CDR3 rearrangement. Productive Simpson clonality was computed per sample as the square root of Simpson's diversity index over productive rearrangements. The clones in this table, taken by TCRdb from immuneACCESS, are in-frame only. Not every clone is retained; where verified, under half of the shortfall comes from an unresolved V gene, and the cause of the rest is unknown. V, J and clone size are those of that table, while D and trimming were read from the DNA. In all, the sample holds about 82,000 clones, and about 89% of those were seen once. The ten largest clones represent roughly 1.2% of the sample.

The clonotype was recovered from a woman in her forties or fifties with acute COVID-19. This receptor chain uses TRBV5-1 and TRBJ2-2; tentative D gene TRBD2, with 6 bases matching. The sample taken for sequencing was PBMCs or T cells enriched from blood (not recorded which). The CDR3 in this case is CASSLAFSRTTKNTGELFF. The DNA sequence reads TGCGCCAGCAGCTTGGCATTTTCCCGGACTACAAAAAACACCGGGGAGCTGTTTTTT.